Following are 15 T cell receptor beta chains from one sample sequenced in a study of OX40 agonist ivuxolimab in advanced cancers. Measured with immunoSEQ multiplex PCR; TCRdb has only the in-frame clones, and not every one. Here the sample spans approximately 82,000 clones, about nine tenths being singletons. The sequencing used CD4+ or CD8+ T cells sorted from blood, collected in a trial of the OX40 agonist ivuxolimab. These receptors were collected from an adult with an advanced solid tumor such as melanoma, head and neck, liver or kidney cancer.

The gene calls are TRBV5-5 and TRBJ1-2, with D possibly being TRBD1 (5 bases). The CDR3 spans 15 residues. CDR1 and CDR2 from the germline V gene are SGHKS and YYEKEE (reference sequence). V lost 1 base and J lost 8, with 18 bases in between. Written as DNA, the CDR3 is TGTGCCAGCAGCTTGCCGCTTGACGGGGGTAAAGGCTACACCTTC. Encoded protein: CASSLPLDGGKGYTF.

The V gene is TRBV30, the J gene TRBJ2-7; no clear D. The ends were cut back, 3 bases at V and 2 bases at J, with 8 bases in the middle. Per germline, CDR1 GTSNPN and CDR2 SVGIG (reference sequence). The CDR3 runs to 12 residues. The CDR3 spells CAWSPQTYEQYF. DNA of the CDR3: TGTGCCTGGAGCCCACAGACCTACGAGCAGTACTTC.

This sequence joins TRBV2 and TRBJ2-3; D unclear. Germline CDR1 reads SNHLY; CDR2 reads FYNNEI. Trimming took 3 bases from V and 0 from J, leaving 10 bases between them. There are 15 residues in the CDR3. In DNA form, the CDR3 reads TGTGCCAGCAGTGATATGGTGCTTAGCACAGATACGCAGTATTTT. Protein: CASSDMVLSTDTQYF.

This chain connects TRBV7-9 to TRBJ2-1; D ambiguous. Germline V gene lookup returns CDR1 SEHNR and CDR2 FQNEAQ (reference sequence). V lost 0 bases and J 10 bases, leaving 7 bases between the germline ends. CDR3 length equals 12 residues. In nucleotides, the CDR3 is TGTGCCAGCAGCTTAGCGTTAGCAGAGCAGTTCTTC. Encoded protein: CASSLALAEQFF.

This chain links TRBV14 with TRBJ2-3; D is unresolved. Germline V gene sequence: CDR1 SGHDN, CDR2 FVKESK. The CDR3 contains 14 residues. With 3 bases removed from V and 2 bases from J, the gap between germline ends came to 9 bases. CDR3 sequence: CASSHGYPTDTQYF. In DNA, the CDR3 is TGTGCCAGCAGCCACGGTTACCCCACAGATACGCAGTATTTT. Filled out from reference TRBV14 and TRBJ2-3, the complete variable domain reads EAGVTQFPSHSVIEKGQTVTLRCDPISGHDNLYWYRRVMGKEIKFLLHFVKESKQDESGMPNNRFLAERTGGTYSTLKVQPAELEDSGVYFCASSHGYPTDTQYFGPGTRLTVL.

In this sample, this clone turned up a few times. The CDR3 DNA reads TGTGCCAGCAATCTGGACGGCCTTGGCAATCAGCCCCAGCATTTT. Translation: CASNLDGLGNQPQHF. The chain recombines TRBV2 with TRBJ1-5, with D hard to call. Germline V CDR1 and CDR2: SNHLY, FYNNEI. Trimming removed 7 bases from V and 2 bases from J, with 15 bases in between. The CDR3 spans 15 residues.

This clone was counted once. V usage is TRBV5-1 and J usage is TRBJ2-3; 11 nucleotides agree with TRBD2. The CDR3 extends over 15 amino acids. Trimming took 1 base from V and 6 from J; bases not matched to a gene: 4. Germline V lookup: CDR1 SGHRS, CDR2 YFSETQ. CDR3 amino acids: CASSLLTSGSDTQYF. The CDR3 nucleotides are TGCGCCAGCAGCTTGCTTACTAGCGGGAGTGATACGCAGTATTTT. Drawing the rest from reference TRBV5-1 and TRBJ2-3, the complete variable domain is KAGVTQTPRYLIKTRGQQVTLSCSPISGHRSVSWYQQTPGQGLQFLFEYFSETQRNKGNFPGRFSGRQFSNSRSEMNVSTLELGDSALYLCASSLLTSGSDTQYFGPGTRLTVL.

In its sample, this clone was seen once. V gene TRBV5-6 combines with J gene TRBJ2-5; tentative D call: TRBD1 (6 bases). The CDR3 runs to 18 residues. The germline V and J ends were trimmed by 0 bases and 0 bases, with 18 bases remaining between them. The V gene's germline CDR1 is SGHDT and CDR2 YYEEEE. The CDR3 nucleotides are TGTGCCAGCAGCTTGGCCCGGACAGTAGCGTGGTACCAAGAGACCCAGTACTTC. Its protein is CASSLARTVAWYQETQYF.

The chain joins TRBV18 to TRBJ2-2, with D uncertain. Germline V lookup: CDR1 KGHSH, CDR2 LQKENI. The V gene lost 7 bases and the J gene lost 3 bases, with 15 bases spanning the gap. The CDR3 is made up of 15 amino acids. CDR3 in DNA: TGTGCCAGCTACAACACGTTCGGGTACACCGGGGAGCTGTTTTTT. The encoded protein is CASYNTFGYTGELFF.

This rearrangement joins TRBV21-1 to TRBJ2-1; the D call TRBD2 from the table was never checked on the DNA. TRBV21-1 is listed as a pseudogene. This CDR3 has 19 residues. The CDR3 DNA reads as TGTGCCAGCAGCAAAGGCCTAGCGGGCGTCTCATACGGTGACAATGAGCAGTTCTTC. Translating it yields CASSKGLAGVSYGDNEQFF.

J is TRBJ2-5 and V is TRBV4-1; a weak D match, TRBD2 (5 bases). V lost 4 bases, J lost 0 bases, and 12 bases lay in between. Germline V gene data show CDR1 as MGHRA and CDR2 as YSYEKL. CDR3 length: 15 amino acids. The CDR3 DNA is TGCGCCAGCAGCCCAGGTTCGGGGAACCAAGAGACCCAGTACTTC. Protein product: CASSPGSGNQETQYF.

The rearrangement joins TRBV10-2 to TRBJ2-1; no definite D call. The germline V gene has CDR1 WSHSY and CDR2 SAAADI. The V and J ends lost 3 bases and 10 bases respectively, with 19 bases between them. The CDR3 covers 15 residues. The CDR3 spells CASSDWVAHKGEQFF. CDR3 nucleotide sequence: TGCGCCAGCAGTGATTGGGTAGCCCACAAGGGAGAGCAGTTCTTC.

This chain connects TRBV6-1 to TRBJ2-7; D might be TRBD2 (5 bases). CDR3 length: 14 residues. The germline V and J ends were trimmed by 7 bases and 3 bases, with 16 bases remaining between them. Germline CDR1 and CDR2: MNHNS and SASEGT. The CDR3 reads CASTNGFGSYEQYF. The CDR3 DNA sequence: TGTGCCAGCACCAACGGCTTTGGGAGCTACGAGCAGTACTTC.

Turning to this clone: The sample has other DNA sequences that encode this CDR3 too. The chain uses TRBV7-9 and TRBJ2-7, with 11 bases fitting TRBD2. J gave up 3 bases and V 5 bases, and 6 bases lay outside the gene matches. The CDR3 runs 15 residues. Looked up from germline, CDR1 is SEHNR and CDR2 is FQNEAQ (reference sequence). The CDR3 sequence is CASSLVLAGGYEQYF. The CDR3, as DNA: TGTGCCAGCAGCCTGGTGCTAGCGGGAGGCTACGAGCAGTACTTC.

DNA of the CDR3: TGTGCCAGTAGTACCCTTTCGACAGGGGGCGTCTATGGCTACACCTTC. It encodes CASSTLSTGGVYGYTF. This chain links TRBV19 with TRBJ1-2, with TRBD1 matching 10 bases. Trimming cost V 4 bases and J 4 bases; bases outside gene matches: 9. Per the germline V gene, CDR1 is LNHDA and CDR2 is SQIVND (reference sequence). The CDR3 spans 16 residues.